The 2 T cell receptor beta chains in this list originate from one sample, sequenced in a study of blood T cell repertoires in COVID-19. Clones were read by immunoSEQ multiplex PCR, and TCRdb kept only the in-frame ones, dropping some. Here the sample spans 50,000 to 55,000 clones, 86% being singletons. Material: peripheral blood. The receptor source for this set is a woman older than 75 with acute or convalescent COVID-19.

J is TRBJ2-5 and V is TRBV6-5, with a weak D call TRBD2 (6 bases). This CDR3 is built from 12 residues. V lost 10 bases and J lost 1, with 10 bases in between. Germline V lookup: CDR1 MNHEY, CDR2 SVGAGI. The CDR3 protein is CATRDFQETQYF. The CDR3 DNA is TGTGCCACTCGGGACTTCCAAGAGACCCAGTACTTC.

The rearrangement links TRBV6-5 to TRBJ2-1; D gene uncertain. CDR1 and CDR2 from the germline V gene are MNHEY and SVGAGI. V gave up 3 bases and J gave up 9 bases, with 12 bases separating them. The CDR3 extends over 13 amino acids. CDR3: CASSYNSFSEQFF. The CDR3 DNA is TGTGCCAGCAGTTATAATAGTTTTTCTGAGCAGTTCTTC.